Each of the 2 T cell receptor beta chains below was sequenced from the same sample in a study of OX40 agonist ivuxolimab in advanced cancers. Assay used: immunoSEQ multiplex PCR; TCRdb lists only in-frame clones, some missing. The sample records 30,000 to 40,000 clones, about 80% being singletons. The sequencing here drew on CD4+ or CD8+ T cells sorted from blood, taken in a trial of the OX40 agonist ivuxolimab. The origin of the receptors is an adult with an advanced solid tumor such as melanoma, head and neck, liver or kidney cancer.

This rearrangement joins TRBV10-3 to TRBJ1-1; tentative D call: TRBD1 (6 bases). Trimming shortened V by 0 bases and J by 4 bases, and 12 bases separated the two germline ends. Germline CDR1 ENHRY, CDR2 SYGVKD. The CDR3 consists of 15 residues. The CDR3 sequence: CAISESGAGSTEAFF. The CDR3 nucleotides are TGTGCCATCAGTGAGTCGGGGGCGGGATCCACTGAAGCTTTCTTT.

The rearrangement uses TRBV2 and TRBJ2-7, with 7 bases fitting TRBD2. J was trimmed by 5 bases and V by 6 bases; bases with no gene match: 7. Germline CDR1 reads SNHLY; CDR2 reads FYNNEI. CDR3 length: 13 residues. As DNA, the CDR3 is TGTGCCAGCAGGGGAGGGAGGGCCCACGAGCAGTACTTC. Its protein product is CASRGGRAHEQYF.